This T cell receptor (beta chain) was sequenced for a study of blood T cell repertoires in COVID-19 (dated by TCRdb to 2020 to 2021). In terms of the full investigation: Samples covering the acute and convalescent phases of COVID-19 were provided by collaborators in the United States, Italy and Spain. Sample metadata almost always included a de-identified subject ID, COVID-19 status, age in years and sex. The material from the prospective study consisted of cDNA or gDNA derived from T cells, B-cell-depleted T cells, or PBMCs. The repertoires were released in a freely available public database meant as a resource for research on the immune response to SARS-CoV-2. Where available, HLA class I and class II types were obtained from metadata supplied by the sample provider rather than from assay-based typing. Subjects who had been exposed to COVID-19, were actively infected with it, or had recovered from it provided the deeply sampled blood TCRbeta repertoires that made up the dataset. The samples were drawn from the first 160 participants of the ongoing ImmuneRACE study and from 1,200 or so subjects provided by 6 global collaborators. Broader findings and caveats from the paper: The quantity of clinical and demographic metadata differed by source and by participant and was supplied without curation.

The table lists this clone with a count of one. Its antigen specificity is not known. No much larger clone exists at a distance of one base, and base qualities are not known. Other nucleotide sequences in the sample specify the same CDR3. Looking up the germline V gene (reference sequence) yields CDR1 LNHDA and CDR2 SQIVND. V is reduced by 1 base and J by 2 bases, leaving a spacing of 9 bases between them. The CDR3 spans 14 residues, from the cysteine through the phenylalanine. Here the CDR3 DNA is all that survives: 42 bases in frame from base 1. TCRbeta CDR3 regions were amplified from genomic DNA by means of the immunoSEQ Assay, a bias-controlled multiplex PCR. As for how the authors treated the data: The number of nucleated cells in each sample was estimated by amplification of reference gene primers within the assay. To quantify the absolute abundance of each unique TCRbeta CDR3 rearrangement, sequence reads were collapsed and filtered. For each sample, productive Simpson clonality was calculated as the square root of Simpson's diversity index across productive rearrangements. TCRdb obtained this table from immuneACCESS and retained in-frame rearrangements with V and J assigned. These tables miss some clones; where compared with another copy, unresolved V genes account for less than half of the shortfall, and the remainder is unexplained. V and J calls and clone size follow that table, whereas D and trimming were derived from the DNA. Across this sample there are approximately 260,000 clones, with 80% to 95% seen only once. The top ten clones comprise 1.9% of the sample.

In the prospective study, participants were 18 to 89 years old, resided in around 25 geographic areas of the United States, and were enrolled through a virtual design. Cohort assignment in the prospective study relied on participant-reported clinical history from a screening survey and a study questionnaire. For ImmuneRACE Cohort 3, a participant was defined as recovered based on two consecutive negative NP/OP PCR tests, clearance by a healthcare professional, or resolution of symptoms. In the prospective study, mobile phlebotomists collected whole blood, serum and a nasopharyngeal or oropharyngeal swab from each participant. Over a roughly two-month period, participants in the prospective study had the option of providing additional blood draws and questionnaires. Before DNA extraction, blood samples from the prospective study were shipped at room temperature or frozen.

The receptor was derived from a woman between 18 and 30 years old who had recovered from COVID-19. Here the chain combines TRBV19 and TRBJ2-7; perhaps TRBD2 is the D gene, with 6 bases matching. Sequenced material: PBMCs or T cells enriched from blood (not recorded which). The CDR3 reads CASSIGRGPYEQYF. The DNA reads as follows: TGTGCCAGTAGTATAGGGAGGGGCCCCTACGAGCAGTACTTC.